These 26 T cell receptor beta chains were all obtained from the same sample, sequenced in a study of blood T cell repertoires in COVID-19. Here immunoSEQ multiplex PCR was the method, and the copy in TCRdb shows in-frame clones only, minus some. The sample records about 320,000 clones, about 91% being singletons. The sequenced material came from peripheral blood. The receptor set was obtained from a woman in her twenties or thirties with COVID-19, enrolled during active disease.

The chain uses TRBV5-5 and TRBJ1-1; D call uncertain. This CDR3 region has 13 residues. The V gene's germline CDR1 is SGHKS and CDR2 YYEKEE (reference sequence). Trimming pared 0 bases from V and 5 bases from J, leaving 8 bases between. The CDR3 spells CASSLARWTEAFF. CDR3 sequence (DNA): TGTGCCAGCAGCTTGGCGCGGTGGACTGAAGCTTTCTTT. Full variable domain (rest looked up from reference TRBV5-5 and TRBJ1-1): DAGVTQSPTHLIKTRGQQVTLRCSPISGHKSVSWYQQVLGQGPQFIFQYYEKEERGRGNFPDRFSARQFPNYSSELNVNALLLGDSALYLCASSLARWTEAFFGQGTRLTVV.

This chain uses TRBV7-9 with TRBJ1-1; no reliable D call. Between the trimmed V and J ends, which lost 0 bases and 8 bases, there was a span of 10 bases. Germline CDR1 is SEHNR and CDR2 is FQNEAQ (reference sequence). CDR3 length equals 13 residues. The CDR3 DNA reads TGTGCCAGCAGCTTAGCCTCGGTATCCGAAGCTTTCTTT. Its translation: CASSLASVSEAFF.

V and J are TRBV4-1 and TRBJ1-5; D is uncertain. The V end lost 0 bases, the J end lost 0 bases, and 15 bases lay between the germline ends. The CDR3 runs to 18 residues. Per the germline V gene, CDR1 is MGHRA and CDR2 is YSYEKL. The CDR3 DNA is TGCGCCAGCAGCCAAGATGGCCTCTTACAGTTTAGCAATCAGCCCCAGCATTTT. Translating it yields CASSQDGLLQFSNQPQHF.

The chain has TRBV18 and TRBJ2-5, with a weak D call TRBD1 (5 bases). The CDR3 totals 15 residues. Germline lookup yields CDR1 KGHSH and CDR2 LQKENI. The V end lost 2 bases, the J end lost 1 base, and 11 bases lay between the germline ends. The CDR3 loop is CASSPSDTIQETQYF. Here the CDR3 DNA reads TGTGCCAGCTCACCATCGGACACCATCCAAGAGACCCAGTACTTC.

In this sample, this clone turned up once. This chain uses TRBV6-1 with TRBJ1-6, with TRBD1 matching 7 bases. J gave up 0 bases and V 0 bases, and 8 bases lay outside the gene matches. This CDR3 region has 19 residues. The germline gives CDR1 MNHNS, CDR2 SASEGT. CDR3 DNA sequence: TGTGCCAGCAGTGAAGCGAAGGGGGACAGAGCCTCCTATAATTCACCCCTCCACTTT. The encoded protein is CASSEAKGDRASYNSPLHF.

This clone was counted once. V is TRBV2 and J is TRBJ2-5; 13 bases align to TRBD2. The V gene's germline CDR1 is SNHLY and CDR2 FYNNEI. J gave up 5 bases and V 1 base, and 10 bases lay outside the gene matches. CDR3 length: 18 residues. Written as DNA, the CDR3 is TGTGCCAGCAGTGAAGGGACTAGCGGGGGCCACCGGGGTGAGACCCAGTACTTC. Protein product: CASSEGTSGGHRGETQYF.

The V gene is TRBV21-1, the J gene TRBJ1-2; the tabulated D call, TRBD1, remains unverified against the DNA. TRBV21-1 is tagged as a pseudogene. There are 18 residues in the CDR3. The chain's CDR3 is CASSRGQADEAHGLGYTF. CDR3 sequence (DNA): TGTGCCAGCAGCAGGGGACAAGCAGATGAAGCACACGGTTTAGGCTACACCTTC.

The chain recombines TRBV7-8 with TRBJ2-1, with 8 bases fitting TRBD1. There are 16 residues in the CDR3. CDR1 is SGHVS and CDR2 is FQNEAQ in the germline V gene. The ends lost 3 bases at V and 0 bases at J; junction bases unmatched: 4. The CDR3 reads CASSLYRGSSYNEQFF. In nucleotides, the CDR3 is TGTGCCAGCAGCTTGTACAGGGGGAGCTCCTACAATGAGCAGTTCTTC.

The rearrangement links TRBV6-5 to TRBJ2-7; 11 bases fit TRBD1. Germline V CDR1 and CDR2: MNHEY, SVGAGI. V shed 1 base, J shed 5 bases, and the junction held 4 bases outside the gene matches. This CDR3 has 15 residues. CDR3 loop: CASSYFGTGGNEQYF. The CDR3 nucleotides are TGTGCCAGCAGTTACTTCGGGACAGGGGGGAACGAGCAGTACTTC.

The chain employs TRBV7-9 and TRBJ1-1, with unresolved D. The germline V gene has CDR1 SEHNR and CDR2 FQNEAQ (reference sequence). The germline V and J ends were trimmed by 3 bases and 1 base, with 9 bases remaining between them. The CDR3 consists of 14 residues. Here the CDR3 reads CASSFETKNTEAFF. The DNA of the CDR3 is TGTGCCAGCAGCTTTGAGACAAAGAACACTGAAGCTTTCTTT.

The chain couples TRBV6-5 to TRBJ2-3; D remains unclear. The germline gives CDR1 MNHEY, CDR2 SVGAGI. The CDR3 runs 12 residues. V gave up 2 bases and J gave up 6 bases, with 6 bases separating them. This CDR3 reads CASSYSEDTQYF. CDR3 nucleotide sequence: TGTGCCAGCAGTTACAGCGAGGATACGCAGTATTTT.

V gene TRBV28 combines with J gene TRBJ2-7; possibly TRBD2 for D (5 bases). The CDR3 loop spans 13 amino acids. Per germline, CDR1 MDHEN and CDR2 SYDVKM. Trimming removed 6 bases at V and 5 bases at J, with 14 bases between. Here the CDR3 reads CASREENRNEQYV. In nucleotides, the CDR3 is TGTGCCAGCAGGGAGGAGAATCGGAACGAGCAGTACGTC.

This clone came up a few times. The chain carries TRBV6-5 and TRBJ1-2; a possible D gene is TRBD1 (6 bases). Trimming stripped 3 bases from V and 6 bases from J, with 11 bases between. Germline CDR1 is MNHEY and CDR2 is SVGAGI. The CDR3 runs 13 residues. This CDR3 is CASSYLQGNGYTF. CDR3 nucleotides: TGTGCCAGCAGTTATCTACAGGGTAATGGCTACACCTTC.

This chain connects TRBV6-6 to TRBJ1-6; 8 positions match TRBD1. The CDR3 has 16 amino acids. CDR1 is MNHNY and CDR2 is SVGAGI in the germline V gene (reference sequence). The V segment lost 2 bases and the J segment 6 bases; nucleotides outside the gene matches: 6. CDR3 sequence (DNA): TGTGCCAGCAGTTACAATCCCGGACAGGGTAATTCACCCCTCCACTTT. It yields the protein CASSYNPGQGNSPLHF.

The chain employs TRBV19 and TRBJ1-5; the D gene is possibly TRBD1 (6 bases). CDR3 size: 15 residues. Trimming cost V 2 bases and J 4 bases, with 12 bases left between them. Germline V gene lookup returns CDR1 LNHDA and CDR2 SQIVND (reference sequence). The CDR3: CASSITPGVNQPQHF. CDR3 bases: TGTGCCAGTAGTATAACTCCAGGGGTTAATCAGCCCCAGCATTTT.

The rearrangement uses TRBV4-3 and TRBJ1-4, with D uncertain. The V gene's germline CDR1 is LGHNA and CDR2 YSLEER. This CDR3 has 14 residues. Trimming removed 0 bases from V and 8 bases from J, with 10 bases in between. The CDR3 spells CASSQDKGEEKLFF. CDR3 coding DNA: TGCGCCAGCAGCCAAGATAAGGGAGAAGAAAAACTGTTTTTT.

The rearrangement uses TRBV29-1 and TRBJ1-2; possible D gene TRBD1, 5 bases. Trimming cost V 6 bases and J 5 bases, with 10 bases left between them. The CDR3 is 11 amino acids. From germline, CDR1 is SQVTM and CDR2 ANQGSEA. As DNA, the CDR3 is TGCAGCGTCCTTGGGGGGTATGGCTACACCTTC. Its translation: CSVLGGYGYTF.

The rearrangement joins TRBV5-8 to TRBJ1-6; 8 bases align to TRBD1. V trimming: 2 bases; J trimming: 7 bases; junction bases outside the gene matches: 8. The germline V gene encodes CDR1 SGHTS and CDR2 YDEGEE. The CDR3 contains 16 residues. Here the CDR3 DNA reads TGTGCCAGCAGCTTACAGGGGGAAGTCTACAATTCACCCCTCCACTTT. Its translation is CASSLQGEVYNSPLHF.

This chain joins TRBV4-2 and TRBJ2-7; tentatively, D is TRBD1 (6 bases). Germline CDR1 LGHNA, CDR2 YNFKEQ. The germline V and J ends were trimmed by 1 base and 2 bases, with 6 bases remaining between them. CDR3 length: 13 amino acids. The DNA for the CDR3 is TGTGCCAGCAGCCAAGGACAGGCCTACGAGCAGTACTTC. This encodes CASSQGQAYEQYF.

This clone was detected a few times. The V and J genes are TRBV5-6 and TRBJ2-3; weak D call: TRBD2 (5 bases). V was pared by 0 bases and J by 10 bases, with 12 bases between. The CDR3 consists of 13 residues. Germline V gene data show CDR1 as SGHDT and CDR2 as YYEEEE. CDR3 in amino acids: CASSLGRGVAQYF. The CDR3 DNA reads TGTGCCAGCAGCTTGGGTCGGGGAGTGGCGCAGTATTTT.

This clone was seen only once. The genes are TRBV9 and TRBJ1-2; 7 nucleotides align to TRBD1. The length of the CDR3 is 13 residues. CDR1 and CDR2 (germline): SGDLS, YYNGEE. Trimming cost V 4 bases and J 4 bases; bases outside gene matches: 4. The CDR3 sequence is CASSPRDSYGYTF. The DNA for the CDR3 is TGTGCCAGCAGCCCCCGGGACAGCTATGGCTACACCTTC.

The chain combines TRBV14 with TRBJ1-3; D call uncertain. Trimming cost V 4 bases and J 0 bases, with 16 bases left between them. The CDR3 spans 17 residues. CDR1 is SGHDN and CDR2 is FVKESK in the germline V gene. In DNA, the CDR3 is TGTGCCAGCAGCCCCCTTAAGCGACCGAGCTCTGGAAACACCATATATTTT. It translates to CASSPLKRPSSGNTIYF.

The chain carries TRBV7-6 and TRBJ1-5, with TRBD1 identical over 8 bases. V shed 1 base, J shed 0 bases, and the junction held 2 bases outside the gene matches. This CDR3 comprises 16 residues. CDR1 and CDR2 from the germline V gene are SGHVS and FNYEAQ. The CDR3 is CASSLGTGNSNQPQHF. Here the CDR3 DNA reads TGTGCCAGCAGCTTAGGGACAGGGAATAGCAATCAGCCCCAGCATTTT.

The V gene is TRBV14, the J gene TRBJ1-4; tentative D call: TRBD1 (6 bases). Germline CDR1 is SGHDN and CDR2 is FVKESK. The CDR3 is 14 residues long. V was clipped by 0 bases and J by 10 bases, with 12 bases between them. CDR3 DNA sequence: TGTGCCAGCAGCCAAGAAGTAAGGGGGGGAAAACTGTTTTTT. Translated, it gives CASSQEVRGGKLFF.

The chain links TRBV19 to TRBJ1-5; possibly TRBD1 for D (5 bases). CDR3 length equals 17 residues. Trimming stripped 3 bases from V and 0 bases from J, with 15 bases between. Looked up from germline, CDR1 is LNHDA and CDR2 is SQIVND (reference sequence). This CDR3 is CASSIATGLNSNQPQHF. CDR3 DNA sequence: TGTGCCAGTAGTATCGCGACGGGACTGAATAGCAATCAGCCCCAGCATTTT.

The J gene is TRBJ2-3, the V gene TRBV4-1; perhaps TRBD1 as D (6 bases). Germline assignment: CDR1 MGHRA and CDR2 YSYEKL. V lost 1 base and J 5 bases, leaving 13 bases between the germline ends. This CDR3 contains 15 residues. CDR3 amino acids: CASSQGRTVQDTQYF. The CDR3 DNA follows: TGCGCCAGCAGCCAAGGGCGGACAGTCCAAGATACGCAGTATTTT.